Listed here is a single T cell receptor (beta chain). These data are taken from a study of blood T cell repertoires in COVID-19. Living in 25 or so US areas, the participants were between about 18 and 95 years of age. Each participant's cohort was designated according to participant-reported clinical history. Assay used: immunoSEQ multiplex PCR; TCRdb lists only in-frame clones, some missing. The sample has roughly 370,000 clones, around 87% seen once. The clonotype comes from a woman aged 45-65 years who had recovered from COVID-19. The source material was PBMCs or T cells enriched from blood (not recorded which).

DNA for the CDR3: TGTGCCAGCAGTACAGGGATTCACTCCTACGAGCAGTACTTC. Its translation: CASSTGIHSYEQYF. V and J are TRBV6-5 and TRBJ2-7; D might be TRBD1 (6 bases). Germline V lookup: CDR1 MNHEY, CDR2 SVGAGI. V lost 5 bases and J 0 bases, leaving 11 bases between the germline ends. The CDR3 sequence is 14 residues long.